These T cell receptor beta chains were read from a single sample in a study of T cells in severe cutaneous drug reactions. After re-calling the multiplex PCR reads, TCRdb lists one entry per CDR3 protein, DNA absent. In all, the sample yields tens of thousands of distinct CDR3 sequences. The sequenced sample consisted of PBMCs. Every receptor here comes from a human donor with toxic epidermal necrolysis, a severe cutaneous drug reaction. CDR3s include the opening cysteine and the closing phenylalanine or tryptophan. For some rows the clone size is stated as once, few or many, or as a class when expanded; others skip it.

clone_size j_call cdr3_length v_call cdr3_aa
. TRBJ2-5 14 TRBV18 CASSPEGYQETQYF
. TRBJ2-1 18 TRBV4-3 CASSGWMGSGTNYNEQFF
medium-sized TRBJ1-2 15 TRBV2 CASQVMGRANYGYTF
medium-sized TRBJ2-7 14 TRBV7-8 CASSPDRGRYEQYF
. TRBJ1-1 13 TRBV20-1 CSACRGLWTEAFF
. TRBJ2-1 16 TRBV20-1 CSARVVAASSYNEQFF
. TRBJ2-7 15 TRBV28 CASSFGGRPSYEQYF
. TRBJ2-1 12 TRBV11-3 CASSKGAAKQFF
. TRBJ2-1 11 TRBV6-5 CASSKYNEQFF
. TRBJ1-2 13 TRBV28 CASSREGNYGYTF
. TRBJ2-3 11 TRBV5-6 CASSDTDTQYF
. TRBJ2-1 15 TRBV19 CASSMWSGGLNEQFF